This TCR beta chain was profiled in a study of blood T cell repertoires in COVID-19. Study overall: Researchers got acute and convalescent COVID-19 samples from the United States, Italy and Spain. PBMCs, B-cell-depleted T cells, or T cells provided the cDNA or gDNA that made up the material.

Trimming cost V 5 bases and J 6 bases; bases outside gene matches: 9. The CDR3 extends over 15 amino acids. Germline assignment: CDR1 MNHEY and CDR2 SMNVEV (reference sequence). Source study methods: How many nucleated cells were present was estimated from reference gene primer amplification. The data were produced by immunoSEQ multiplex PCR, yet TCRdb's version contains in-frame clones alone and is incomplete. The V and J calls and clone size come from that table; D and trimming were worked out from the DNA. The sample lists some 160,000 clones, roughly four fifths occurring once. The V and J genes are TRBV27 and TRBJ2-7; 11 bases fit TRBD2. Source material: peripheral blood. The TCR comes from a human donor in a cohort sampled during active COVID-19. The CDR3 protein is CASSAPSGGSSEQYF. CDR3 coding DNA: TGTGCCAGCAGTGCGCCTAGCGGGGGGTCTAGCGAGCAGTACTTC.